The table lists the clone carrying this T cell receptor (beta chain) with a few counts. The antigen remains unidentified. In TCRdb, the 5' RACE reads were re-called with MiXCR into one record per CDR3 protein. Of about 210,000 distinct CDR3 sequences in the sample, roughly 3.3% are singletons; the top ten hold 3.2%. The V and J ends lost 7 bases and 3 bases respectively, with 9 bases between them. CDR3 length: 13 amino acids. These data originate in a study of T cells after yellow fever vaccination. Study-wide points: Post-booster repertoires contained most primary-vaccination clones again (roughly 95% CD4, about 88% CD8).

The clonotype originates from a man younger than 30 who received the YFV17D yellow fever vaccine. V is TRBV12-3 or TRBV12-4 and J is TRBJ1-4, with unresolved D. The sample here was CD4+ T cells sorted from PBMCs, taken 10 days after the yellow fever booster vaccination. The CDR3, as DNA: TGTGCCAGCACCCCGGGTGCTAATGAAAAACTGTTTTTT. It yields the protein CASTPGANEKLFF.